The T cell receptor beta chain under discussion was sequenced for a study of cytomegalovirus exposure and HLA in healthy donors. Broader study findings: Some V segments (TRBV6-2 and TRBV6-3 among them) were excluded as indistinguishable. Equally common other TCR beta chains were less clonally expanded than HLA-associated ones, a later analysis found. In an earlier analysis, about 90% or about 30%: the productive usage of most TCR beta V segments.

The ends were cut back, 3 bases at V and 1 base at J, with 6 bases in the middle. This CDR3 region has 13 residues. Germline V gives CDR1 MRHNA, CDR2 SNTAGT. This clone was seen a few times. Its antigen is not known. The PCR had 60 Vbeta and 13 Jbeta primers. Original analysis: Some 11 million shared chains were among the approximately 76 million unique TCR beta chains that a later analysis counted. Clones were read by immunoSEQ multiplex PCR, and TCRdb kept only the in-frame ones, dropping some. That table supplies the V and J calls and clone size; D and trimming were determined from the DNA. The sample consists of 120,000 or so clones, around 81% of them appearing once.

The V gene is TRBV6-4, the J gene TRBJ1-1, with TRBD1 as a possible D gene (5 bases). The material sequenced was PBMCs. This TCR derives from a woman between 40 and 55 years old in good health and CMV-seronegative. The CDR3 protein is CASSEGQNTEAFF. The CDR3 DNA follows: TGTGCCAGCAGTGAAGGACAGAACACTGAAGCTTTCTTT.